The 13 T cell receptor beta chains listed next were all sequenced from one sample in a study of T cells in Graves' hyperthyroidism and ophthalmopathy. The TCR beta CDR3 regions underwent amplification using RNA transcripts as the source. During a first-round RT-PCR of the TCR CDR3, the HTBI primer set was used. TCRdb recomputed calls from the multiplex PCR reads with MiXCR, one row per CDR3 protein. The sample shows a few hundred thousand distinct CDR3 sequences, 15% of them seen only once. Sequenced sample: blood. The receptors come from a woman aged 55-69 years with Graves' ophthalmopathy.

This clonotype was counted at least ten times. The J gene is TRBJ2-5, the V gene TRBV30; tentatively, D is TRBD1 or TRBD2 (5 bases each). Trimming pared 4 bases from V and 4 bases from J, leaving 13 bases between. Looked up from germline, CDR1 is GTSNPN and CDR2 is SVGIG (reference sequence). There are 13 residues in the CDR3. The CDR3 here is CAWTRGDLETQYF. The CDR3 DNA sequence: TGTGCCTGGACCCGAGGGGATTTAGAGACCCAGTACTTC.

This clonotype was seen ten or more times. J is TRBJ2-1 and V is TRBV30, with TRBD2 identical over 7 bases. J was trimmed by 8 bases and V by 8 bases; bases with no gene match: 12. Looked up from germline, CDR1 is GTSNPN and CDR2 is SVGIG (reference sequence). The CDR3 is made up of 13 amino acids. The CDR3 protein is CALLAEGGHEQFF. CDR3 nucleotide sequence: TGTGCCCTTCTAGCGGAGGGAGGGCATGAGCAGTTCTTC.

The chain combines TRBV9 with TRBJ1-3, with 8 nucleotides matching TRBD1. The V gene end was trimmed by 0 bases and the J gene end by 0 bases; junction bases not matched to a gene: 5. CDR1 and CDR2 (germline): SGDLS, YYNGEE. This CDR3 contains 17 residues. The CDR3 DNA sequence: TGTGCCAGCAGCGTAGGGGGACAGGCCATCTCTGGAAACACCATATATTTT. As protein: CASSVGGQAISGNTIYF.

The DNA for the CDR3 is TGTGCCAGTAGCCTTCTAGGGCGGGCTAGGGGAGAGACCCAGTACTTC. Translation: CASSLLGRARGETQYF. The V and J genes are TRBV19 and TRBJ2-5; D is possibly TRBD1 or TRBD2 (5 bases each). Germline CDR1 and CDR2: LNHDA and SQIVND (reference sequence). V was cut by 6 bases and J by 4 bases, with 21 bases left in between. The CDR3 length is 16 residues.

This clonotype came up a few times. This chain connects TRBV4-1 to TRBJ2-4; a possible D gene is TRBD2 (7 bases). Trimming removed 1 base from V and 2 bases from J, with 15 bases in between. This CDR3 comprises 17 residues. Looked up from germline, CDR1 is MGHRA and CDR2 is YSYEKL. For the CDR3, the DNA is TGCGCCAGCAGCCAAGTTTCGGGGGGCAATACCAAAAACATTCAGTACTTC. Protein sequence: CASSQVSGGNTKNIQYF.

This clonotype was observed at least ten times. The V gene is TRBV7-9, the J gene TRBJ2-5; 8 nucleotides align to TRBD1. J was trimmed by 4 bases and V by 6 bases; bases with no gene match: 13. This CDR3 region has 16 residues. Germline-derived CDR1 and CDR2 are SEHNR and FQNEAQ (reference sequence). DNA of the CDR3: TGTGCCAGCAGTCGAGGACAGGGAGGTGAGGGAGAGACCCAGTACTTC. This gives the protein CASSRGQGGEGETQYF.

The genes are TRBV15 and TRBJ1-5, with 7 nucleotides matching TRBD1. Germline CDR1 and CDR2: LNHNV and YYDKDF (reference sequence). The CDR3 has 15 amino acids. Trimming cost V 0 bases and J 5 bases; bases outside gene matches: 4. This CDR3 is CATSREDRADQPQHF. Here the CDR3 DNA reads TGTGCCACCAGCAGAGAAGACAGGGCCGATCAGCCCCAGCATTTT.

This clonotype has at least ten counts. The chain employs TRBV7-2 and TRBJ2-1, with D perhaps TRBD1 or TRBD2 (5 bases each). Germline loops: CDR1 SGHTA, CDR2 FQGNSA. The CDR3 covers 12 residues. The germline V and J ends were trimmed by 5 bases and 9 bases, with 11 bases remaining between them. CDR3 sequence reads: CASSRFGAEQFF. CDR3 coding DNA: TGTGCCAGCAGCCGGTTCGGGGCTGAGCAGTTCTTC.

This clonotype has a count of ten or more. One end of the junction fails to match germline, which may point to a read error. This chain uses TRBV5-1 with TRBJ1-1, with D uncertain. This CDR3 has 14 amino acids. CDR1 and CDR2 from the germline V gene are SGHRS and YFSETQ. The CDR3 sequence: CASSLDGPVTEAFF. CDR3 in DNA: TGCGCCAGCAGTTTGGACGGTCCGGTCACTGAAGCTTTCTTT.

This clonotype has a handful of counts. This chain links TRBV12-5 with TRBJ2-3; 8 nucleotides line up with TRBD2. The CDR3 spans 16 residues. CDR1 is LGHNT and CDR2 is FRNRAP in the germline V gene. With 7 bases clipped from V and 3 bases from J, the junction kept 12 bases outside the gene matches. The CDR3 sequence: CASAPGLVGGTDTQYF. The DNA for the CDR3 is TGTGCTAGTGCTCCGGGACTAGTTGGGGGGACAGATACGCAGTATTTT.

Many counts were recorded for this clonotype. V and J are TRBV5-1 and TRBJ2-5; D tentatively reads TRBD1 or TRBD2 (5 bases each). CDR1 is SGHRS and CDR2 is YFSETQ in the germline V gene. Trimming cost V 4 bases and J 0 bases, with 10 bases left between them. The CDR3 length is 14 residues. CDR3 bases: TGCGCCAGCAGCCCAGTGGGGGACCAAGAGACCCAGTACTTC. Its translation is CASSPVGDQETQYF.

V gene TRBV19 combines with J gene TRBJ1-1; TRBD1 aligns across 7 bases. This CDR3 is built from 14 residues. The V and J ends lost 5 bases and 4 bases, in that order; junction bases with no gene match: 7. CDR1 and CDR2 (germline): LNHDA, SQIVND (reference sequence). CDR3 protein: CASSSLGTVTEAFF. CDR3 sequence (DNA): TGTGCCAGTAGTTCCCTCGGGACAGTCACTGAAGCTTTCTTT. Full variable domain (missing parts from reference TRBV19 and TRBJ1-1): DGGITQSPKYLFRKEGQNVTLSCEQNLNHDAMYWYRQDPGQGLRLIYYSQIVNDFQKGDIAEGYSVSREKKESFPLTVTSAQKNPTAFYLCASSSLGTVTEAFFGQGTRLTVV.

This clonotype was observed at least ten times. The rearrangement joins TRBV5-1 to TRBJ2-2; TRBD2 matches 7 bases. Germline V CDR1 and CDR2: SGHRS, YFSETQ. V was clipped by 3 bases and J by 4 bases; unmatched bases: 9. The CDR3 has 16 residues. The CDR3 bases are TGCGCCAGCAGCTACTCTAGCGGATACTCCACCGGGGAGCTGTTTTTT. This translates into CASSYSSGYSTGELFF.